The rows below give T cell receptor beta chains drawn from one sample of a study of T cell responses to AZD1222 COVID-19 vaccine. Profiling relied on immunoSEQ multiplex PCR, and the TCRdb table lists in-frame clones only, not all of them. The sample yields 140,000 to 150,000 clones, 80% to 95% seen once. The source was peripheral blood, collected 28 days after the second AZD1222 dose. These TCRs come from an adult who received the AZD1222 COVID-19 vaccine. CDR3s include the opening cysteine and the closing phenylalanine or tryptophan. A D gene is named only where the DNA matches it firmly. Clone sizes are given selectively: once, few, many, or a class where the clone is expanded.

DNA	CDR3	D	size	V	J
TGTGCCAGCAGCACCTTTGCGGGAGAGTACAATGAGCAGTTCTTC	CASSTFAGEYNEQFF	TRBD2	NA	TRBV6-4	TRBJ2-1
TGTGCCAGCAGTTCGGTGGCCAGGGGACACGATGAGCAGTTCTTC	CASSSVARGHDEQFF	NA	NA	TRBV6-6	TRBJ2-1
TGTGCCAGCAGCGTAGGAGGGGCGAACACTGAAGCTTTCTTT	CASSVGGANTEAFF	NA	NA	TRBV9	TRBJ1-1
TGCAGCGTTGAAGATTTACTAGCGGGGGGCCTTGGAGAGACCCAGTACTTC	CSVEDLLAGGLGETQYF	TRBD2	NA	TRBV29-1	TRBJ2-5
TGTGCCAGCAGTCACACGCAGGGGGCGGGGGAGACCCAGTACTTC	CASSHTQGAGETQYF	TRBD1	NA	TRBV6-2/TRBV6-3	TRBJ2-5
TGTGCCAGCACTATAACAGGGGGGTCTCCCTATGGCTACACCTTC	CASTITGGSPYGYTF	TRBD1	NA	TRBV6-5	TRBJ1-2
TGTGCCAGCAGCTCCGGGACATTGAACACTGAAGCTTTCTTT	CASSSGTLNTEAFF	NA	few	TRBV11-1	TRBJ1-1
TGTGCCATCAGTGATGGGGGCGCCAGGAATGGCTACACCTTC	CAISDGGARNGYTF	NA	NA	TRBV10-3	TRBJ1-2
TGTGCCAGCAGTTATCTCGATTCAGGCAGCGAAAAACTGTTTTTT	CASSYLDSGSEKLFF	NA	NA	TRBV6-5	TRBJ1-4
TGTGCCACCAGCAAGGCCAGGGGAATTAGCGGGAGCTCCTACGAGCAGTACTTC	CATSKARGISGSSYEQYF	TRBD2	NA	TRBV15	TRBJ2-7
TGTGCCAGCAGCTTAGAGGGGGGGGATAATTCACCCCTCCACTTT	CASSLEGGDNSPLHF	NA	NA	TRBV7-2	TRBJ1-6
TGTGCCAGAAGCCCCGGACAGCTTGATCAGCCCCAGCATTTT	CARSPGQLDQPQHF	NA	NA	TRBV5-3	TRBJ1-5
TGTGCCAGCAGCTTAGGTCCTGGGGCCAACGTCCTGACTTTC	CASSLGPGANVLTF	NA	NA	TRBV7-9	TRBJ2-6
TGTGCCAGCAGCCAAGGGTGGGGCCGGAGCTCCTACGAGCAGTACTTC	CASSQGWGRSSYEQYF	NA	few	TRBV14	TRBJ2-7
TGTGCCAGCAGTTTTCCGCTATCACCCCTCCACTTT	CASSFPLSPLHF	NA	NA	TRBV27	TRBJ1-6
TGTGCCAGCAGCTTAGAGATTGCGGGTGAGCAGTTCTTC	CASSLEIAGEQFF	NA	NA	TRBV11-3	TRBJ2-1
TGTGCCAGCAGCCAAGTCTACGAGCAGTACTTC	CASSQVYEQYF	NA	few	TRBV3-1/TRBV3-2	TRBJ2-7
TGTGCCATCAGTGAGTCAGTAAGGGGGCGTCACACTGAAGCTTTCTTT	CAISESVRGRHTEAFF	TRBD1	NA	TRBV10-3	TRBJ1-1
TGTGCCAGCAGGGCAGAGTCCAATCAGCCCCAGCATTTT	CASRAESNQPQHF	NA	NA	TRBV6-4	TRBJ1-5
TGTGCCAGCAGCCAAGAGCGGCGGGGGCGCCAGTATTTT	CASSQERRGRQYF	NA	NA	TRBV3-1/TRBV3-2	TRBJ2-3
TGTGCCAGCAAGCAGGGGGATCAGGGCACTGAAGCTTTCTTT	CASKQGDQGTEAFF	TRBD1	few	TRBV5-4	TRBJ1-1
TGTGCCAGTAGTACCGGCACAGGGTACAATCAGCCCCAGCATTTT	CASSTGTGYNQPQHF	NA	NA	TRBV19	TRBJ1-5
TGTGCCAGCAGGCCGGATTTGAACACTGAAGCTTTCTTT	CASRPDLNTEAFF	NA	NA	TRBV2	TRBJ1-1
TGTGCCAGCAGCGAGGGCCCCCCAGGGGGGCCGTGGACCGGGGAGCTGTTTTTT	CASSEGPPGGPWTGELFF	NA	NA	TRBV9	TRBJ2-2
TGTGCCAGTAGTATCCAAGGGCGGGGCGCCGGGGAGCTGTTTTTT	CASSIQGRGAGELFF	NA	NA	TRBV19	TRBJ2-2
TGTGCCAGCAGCCGGGCATGGGCCTACGAGCAGTACTTC	CASSRAWAYEQYF	NA	NA	TRBV6-2/TRBV6-3	TRBJ2-7
TGTGCCAGCAGCTTCCCCTCCGGATCGGAGTTCACAGATACGCAGTATTTT	CASSFPSGSEFTDTQYF	NA	NA	TRBV7-2	TRBJ2-3
TGTGCCATCAGTCAGGGAGACATACGTGGCTACACCTTC	CAISQGDIRGYTF	NA	NA	TRBV10-3	TRBJ1-2
TGTGCCAGCAGCTTACTAGCGGGAGGGCGGAACGAGCAGTACTTC	CASSLLAGGRNEQYF	TRBD2	NA	TRBV7-8	TRBJ2-7
TGTGCCAGCAGAAGGACACCGGATGAAGCTTTCTTT	CASRRTPDEAFF	NA	NA	TRBV12-3/TRBV12-4	TRBJ1-1
TGTGCCAGCACCAGCAGCCCGGACAGGGGAGAGGCTTCGTTCTTC	CASTSSPDRGEASFF	TRBD1	NA	TRBV6-5	TRBJ2-1
TGTGCCAGCAGCTTTCTCGGAGGGGACACTGAAGCTTTCTTT	CASSFLGGDTEAFF	NA	NA	TRBV5-5	TRBJ1-1
TGTGCCAGTAGTCCCGGGCCGTTGAACACTGAAGCTTTCTTT	CASSPGPLNTEAFF	NA	NA	TRBV19	TRBJ1-1
TGTGCCACCACTACGGGGTACACTGAAGCTTTCTTT	CATTTGYTEAFF	NA	NA	TRBV12-3/TRBV12-4	TRBJ1-1
TGCGCCAGCAGCCAAGATCGACAGCTGAACACCGGGGAGCTGTTTTTT	CASSQDRQLNTGELFF	NA	NA	TRBV4-3	TRBJ2-2
TGTGCCACCTCTCCCGGGACAAATGAAGCTTTCTTT	CATSPGTNEAFF	NA	NA	TRBV12-3/TRBV12-4	TRBJ1-1
TGCGCCAGCAGCTCGACAGGGGGAAGAAACACCATATATTTT	CASSSTGGRNTIYF	TRBD1	NA	TRBV5-1	TRBJ1-3
TGTGCCAGCAGCACCGGGACAGGCAAGGGGTATGGCTACACCTTC	CASSTGTGKGYGYTF	TRBD1	once	TRBV9	TRBJ1-2
TGTGCCAGCAGTGGCGGAATGGACAATGAGCAGTTCTTC	CASSGGMDNEQFF	NA	NA	TRBV6-4	TRBJ2-1
TGTGCCATCAGTTCAGGACTAGCGGGGGTCAAATACGAGCAGTACTTC	CAISSGLAGVKYEQYF	TRBD2	NA	TRBV10-3	TRBJ2-7
TGCAGCGTTCGCCGCGGGAGGGATACGCAGTATTTT	CSVRRGRDTQYF	TRBD2	NA	TRBV29-1	TRBJ2-3
TGTGCCAGCAGCATAGGGCCATCCACTGAAGCTTTCTTT	CASSIGPSTEAFF	NA	NA	TRBV12-3/TRBV12-4	TRBJ1-1
TGTGCCAGCAGCTTGGCGTATTCTGGAAACACCATATATTTT	CASSLAYSGNTIYF	NA	NA	TRBV5-6	TRBJ1-3
TGTGCCAGTAGTATAGGGGTACTAGAGCGCGAGACCGGGGAGCTGTTTTTT	CASSIGVLERETGELFF	NA	NA	TRBV19	TRBJ2-2
TGTGCCAGCAATTCCGGGACAGGGACCTACGAGCAGTACTTC	CASNSGTGTYEQYF	TRBD1	NA	TRBV5-5	TRBJ2-7
TGTGCCAGCAGCCTCATCTCTGGCCCCTCCTACGAGCAGTACTTC	CASSLISGPSYEQYF	NA	NA	TRBV7-9	TRBJ2-7
TGTGCCAGCAGTCGATCCTTGAGGACAGATGGCTACACCTTC	CASSRSLRTDGYTF	NA	NA	TRBV6-6	TRBJ1-2
TGTGCCAGCAGCCTGGGACAAAACAATCAGCCCCAGCATTTT	CASSLGQNNQPQHF	NA	NA	TRBV7-2	TRBJ1-5
TGTGCCAGCAGCTTAGCTAGGGCCCCCGGGGAGCTGTTTTTT	CASSLARAPGELFF	NA	NA	TRBV7-8	TRBJ2-2